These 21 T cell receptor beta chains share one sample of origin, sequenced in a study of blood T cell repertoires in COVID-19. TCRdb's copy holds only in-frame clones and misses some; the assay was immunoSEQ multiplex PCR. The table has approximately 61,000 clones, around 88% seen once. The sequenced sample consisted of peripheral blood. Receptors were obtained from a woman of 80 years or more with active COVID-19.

For the CDR3, the DNA is TGTGCCAGCAGCCCACAGATTGGAGATACGCAGTATTTT. Translating it yields CASSPQIGDTQYF. The rearrangement joins TRBV7-6 to TRBJ2-3, with unresolved D. V was pared by 5 bases and J by 5 bases, with 11 bases between. The CDR3 is made up of 13 amino acids. Germline V gene sequence: CDR1 SGHVS, CDR2 FNYEAQ.

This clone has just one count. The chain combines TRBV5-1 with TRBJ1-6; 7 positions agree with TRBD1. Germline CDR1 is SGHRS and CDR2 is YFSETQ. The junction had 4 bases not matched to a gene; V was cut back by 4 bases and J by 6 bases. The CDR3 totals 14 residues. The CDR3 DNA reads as TGCGCCAGCAGCCAGGGACAGAGTAATTCACCCCTCCACTTT. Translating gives CASSQGQSNSPLHF.

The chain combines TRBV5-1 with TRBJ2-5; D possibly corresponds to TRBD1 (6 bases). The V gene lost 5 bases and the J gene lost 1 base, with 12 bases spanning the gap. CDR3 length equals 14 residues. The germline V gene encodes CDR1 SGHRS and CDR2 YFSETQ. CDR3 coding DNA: TGCGCCAGCAGGTTACAGGGAAGCCAAGAGACCCAGTACTTC. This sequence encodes CASRLQGSQETQYF.

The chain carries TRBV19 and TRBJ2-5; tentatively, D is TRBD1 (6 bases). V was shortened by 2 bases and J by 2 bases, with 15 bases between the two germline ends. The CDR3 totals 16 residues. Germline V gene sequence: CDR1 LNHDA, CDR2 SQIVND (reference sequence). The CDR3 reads CASSISGQRGQETQYF. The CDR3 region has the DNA TGTGCCAGTAGTATATCTGGACAAAGGGGGCAAGAGACCCAGTACTTC.

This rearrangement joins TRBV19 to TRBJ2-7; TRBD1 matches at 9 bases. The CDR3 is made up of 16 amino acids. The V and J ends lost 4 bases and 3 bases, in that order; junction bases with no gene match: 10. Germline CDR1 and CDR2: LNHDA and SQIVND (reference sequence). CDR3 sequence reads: CASSRTPGTGIYEQYF. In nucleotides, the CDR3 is TGTGCCAGTAGTAGAACTCCGGGGACAGGGATCTACGAGCAGTACTTC.

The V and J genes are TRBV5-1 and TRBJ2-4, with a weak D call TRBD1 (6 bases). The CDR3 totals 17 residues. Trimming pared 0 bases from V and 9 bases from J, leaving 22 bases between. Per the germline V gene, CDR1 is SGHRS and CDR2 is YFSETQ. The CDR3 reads CASSLVGAGSERGIQYF. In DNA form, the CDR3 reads TGCGCCAGCAGCTTGGTGGGGGCTGGTAGTGAGAGAGGCATTCAGTACTTC.

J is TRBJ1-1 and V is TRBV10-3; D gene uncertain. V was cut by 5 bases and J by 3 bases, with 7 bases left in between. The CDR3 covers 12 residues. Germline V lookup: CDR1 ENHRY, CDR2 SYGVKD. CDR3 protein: CAISSADTEAFF. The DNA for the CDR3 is TGTGCCATCAGTTCGGCGGACACTGAAGCTTTCTTT.

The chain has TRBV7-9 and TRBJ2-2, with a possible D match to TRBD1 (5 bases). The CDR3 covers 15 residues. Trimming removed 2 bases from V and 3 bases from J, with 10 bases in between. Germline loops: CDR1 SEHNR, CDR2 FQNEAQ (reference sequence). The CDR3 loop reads CASSLQGGDTGELFF. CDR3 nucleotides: TGTGCCAGCAGCTTACAGGGTGGGGACACCGGGGAGCTGTTTTTT.

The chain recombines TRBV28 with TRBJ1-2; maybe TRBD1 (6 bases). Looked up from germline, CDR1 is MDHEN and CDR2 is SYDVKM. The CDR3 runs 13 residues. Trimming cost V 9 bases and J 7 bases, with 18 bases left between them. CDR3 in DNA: TGTGCCAGTACCTGGGCAGGGGAGAGTGGCTACACCTTC. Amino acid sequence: CASTWAGESGYTF.

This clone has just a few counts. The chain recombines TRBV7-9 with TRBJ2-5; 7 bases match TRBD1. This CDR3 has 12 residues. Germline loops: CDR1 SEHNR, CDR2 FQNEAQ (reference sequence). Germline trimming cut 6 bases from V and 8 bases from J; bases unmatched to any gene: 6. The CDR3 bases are TGTGCCAGCAGTTTTGGGACAGAAACCCAGTACTTC. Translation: CASSFGTETQYF.

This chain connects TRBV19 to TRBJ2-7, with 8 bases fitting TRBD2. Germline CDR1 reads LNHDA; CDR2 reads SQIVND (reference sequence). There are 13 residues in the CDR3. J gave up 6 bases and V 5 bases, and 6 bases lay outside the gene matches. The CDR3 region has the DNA TGTGCCAGTAGTCCACGTAGCGGGGTCGAGCAGTACTTC. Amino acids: CASSPRSGVEQYF.

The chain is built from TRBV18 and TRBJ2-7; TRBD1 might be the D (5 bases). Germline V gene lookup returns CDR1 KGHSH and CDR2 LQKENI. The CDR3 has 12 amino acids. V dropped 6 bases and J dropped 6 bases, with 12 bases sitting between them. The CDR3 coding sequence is TGTGCCAGCTCGGTTCAGGGTCTCGAGCAGTACTTC. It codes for CASSVQGLEQYF. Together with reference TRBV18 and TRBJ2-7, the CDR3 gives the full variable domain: NAGVMQNPRHLVRRRGQEARLRCSPMKGHSHVYWYRQLPEEGLKFMVYLQKENIIDESGMPKERFSAEFPKEGPSILRIQQVVRGDSAAYFCASSVQGLEQYFGPGTRLTVT.

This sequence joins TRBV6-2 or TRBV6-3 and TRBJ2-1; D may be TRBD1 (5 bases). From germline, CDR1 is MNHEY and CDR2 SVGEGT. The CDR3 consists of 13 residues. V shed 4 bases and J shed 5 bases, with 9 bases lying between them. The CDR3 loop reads CASSWTRDNEQFF. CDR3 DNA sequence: TGTGCCAGCAGTTGGACCAGGGACAATGAGCAGTTCTTC.

CDR3 sequence reads: CSAGGRDPNYGYTF. CDR3 nucleotide sequence: TGCAGCGCAGGTGGGAGGGACCCTAACTATGGCTACACCTTC. The J gene is TRBJ1-2, the V gene TRBV29-1; tentative D call: TRBD1 (5 bases). V was cut by 7 bases and J by 0 bases, with 15 bases left in between. Germline V gene sequence: CDR1 SQVTM, CDR2 ANQGSEA. CDR3 length: 14 amino acids.

The CDR3, as DNA: TGTGCCATCGGCGGACAGCCGAACACTGAAGCTTTCTTT. Translation: CAIGGQPNTEAFF. The gene calls are TRBV10-3 and TRBJ1-1, with D perhaps TRBD1 (6 bases). The CDR3 loop spans 13 amino acids. Looked up from germline, CDR1 is ENHRY and CDR2 is SYGVKD. The V end was cut by 8 bases, the J end by 1 base, with 11 bases between.

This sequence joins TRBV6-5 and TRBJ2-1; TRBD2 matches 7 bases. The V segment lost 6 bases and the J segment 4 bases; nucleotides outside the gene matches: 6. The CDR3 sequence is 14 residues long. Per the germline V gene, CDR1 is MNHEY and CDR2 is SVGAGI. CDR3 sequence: CASSSSGTYNEQFF. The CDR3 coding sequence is TGTGCCAGCAGCTCAAGCGGGACTTACAATGAGCAGTTCTTC.

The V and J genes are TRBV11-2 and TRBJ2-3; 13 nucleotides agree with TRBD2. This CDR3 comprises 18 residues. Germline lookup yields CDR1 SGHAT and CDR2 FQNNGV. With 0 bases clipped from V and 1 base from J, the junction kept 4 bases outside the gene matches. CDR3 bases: TGTGCCAGCAGCTTAGATACTAGCGGGGGGGCTGGCACAGATACGCAGTATTTT. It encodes CASSLDTSGGAGTDTQYF. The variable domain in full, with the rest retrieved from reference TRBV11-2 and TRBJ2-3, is EAGVAQSPRYKIIEKRQSVAFWCNPISGHATLYWYQQILGQGPKLLIQFQNNGVVDDSQLPKDRFSAERLKGVDSTLKIQPAKLEDSAVYLCASSLDTSGGAGTDTQYFGPGTRLTVL.

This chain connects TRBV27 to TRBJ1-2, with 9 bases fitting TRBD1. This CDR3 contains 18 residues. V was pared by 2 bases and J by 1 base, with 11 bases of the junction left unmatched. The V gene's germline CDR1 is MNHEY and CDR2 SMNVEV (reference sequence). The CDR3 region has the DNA TGTGCCAGCAGTTTAAGGCGGGTACAGGGGGCGATTAACTATGGCTACACCTTC. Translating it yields CASSLRRVQGAINYGYTF.

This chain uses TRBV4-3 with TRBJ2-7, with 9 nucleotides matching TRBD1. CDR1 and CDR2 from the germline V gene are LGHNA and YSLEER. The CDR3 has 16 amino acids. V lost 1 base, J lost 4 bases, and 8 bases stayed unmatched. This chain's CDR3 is CASSQVGTGTPYEQYF. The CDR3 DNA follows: TGCGCCAGCAGCCAAGTCGGGACAGGGACTCCGTACGAGCAGTACTTC.

This chain's CDR3 is CASSFTGAGEQYF. CDR3 in DNA: TGTGCCAGCAGCTTTACAGGGGCGGGGGAGCAGTACTTC. The rearrangement joins TRBV7-9 to TRBJ2-7; TRBD1 is a possible D gene (7 bases). Trimming removed 3 bases from V and 7 bases from J, with 13 bases in between. This CDR3 has 13 amino acids. CDR1 is SEHNR, CDR2 FQNEAQ, per germline (reference sequence).

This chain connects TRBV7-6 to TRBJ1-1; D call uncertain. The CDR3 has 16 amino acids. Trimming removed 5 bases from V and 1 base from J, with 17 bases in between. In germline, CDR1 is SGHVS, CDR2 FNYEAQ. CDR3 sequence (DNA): TGTGCCAGCAGCCGTGCAGGCAAGGTACGGAACACTGAAGCTTTCTTT. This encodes CASSRAGKVRNTEAFF. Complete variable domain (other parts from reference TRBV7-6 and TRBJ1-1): GAGVSQSPRYKVTKRGQDVALRCDPISGHVSLYWYRQALGQGPEFLTYFNYEAQQDKSGLPNDRFSAERPEGSISTLTIQRTEQRDSAMYRCASSRAGKVRNTEAFFGQGTRLTVV.